The TCR beta chain under discussion was sequenced for a study of blood T cell repertoires in COVID-19. About the research overall: The study drew acute and convalescent COVID-19 samples from the United States, Italy and Spain. From T cells, B-cell-depleted T cells, or PBMCs came the material, which was cDNA or gDNA.

Germline CDR1 and CDR2: MNHNS and SASEGT. The CDR3 sequence is 15 residues long. After removal of 3 bases from V and 3 bases from J, the junction contained 5 bases not matched to a gene. The authors' processing: Amplified reference gene primers provided the basis for estimating nucleated cell counts. The repertoire was sequenced with immunoSEQ multiplex PCR; TCRdb's copy has only in-frame clones and lacks some. V and J calls and clone size are those listed in that table; D and trimming were worked out from the DNA. The table lists 55,000 to 90,000 clones, 86% of them singletons, with less than 15% in the top ten.

The genes are TRBV6-1 and TRBJ1-5; 7 positions match TRBD1. Sequencing input: peripheral blood. The clonotype was recovered from an older woman with acute or convalescent COVID-19. The CDR3 loop is CASSDNRGTNQPQHF. The CDR3 DNA reads TGTGCCAGCAGTGATAACAGGGGTACCAATCAGCCCCAGCATTTT.